The sequence of this T cell receptor (beta chain) was determined in a study of quantifying T cell responses using KT2 cells. Overall study: TCR alpha and beta constant-region primers primed reverse transcription of RNA. The second PCR ran as a qPCR until a predetermined fluorescence threshold was reached.

The table lists this clonotype with a few counts. The sample is PBMC spiked with counted cells of clone KT2. The V end lost 5 bases, the J end lost 3 bases, and 17 bases lay between the germline ends. CDR1 and CDR2 from the germline V gene are DFQATT and SNEGSKA (reference sequence). CDR3 length: 14 amino acids. Each cDNA got a UMI-containing oligo ligated at its 3' end. First-round PCR used roughly 4 cycles and beta primers RC1.1 and RC1.2 covering TRBC1 and TRBC2. MiXCR was run by TCRdb on the UMI-ligation and nested PCR reads, yielding one entry per CDR3 protein. This sample has about 30,000 distinct CDR3 sequences, with less than 7.5% found just once.

V is TRBV20-1 and J is TRBJ2-7, with D possibly matching TRBD1 (6 bases). This TCR was sampled from a human donor. Sequenced input: PBMCs spiked with cells of the T cell clone KT2. Here the CDR3 DNA reads TGCAGTGCTGCCATTTACAGGGAAATCTACGAGCAGTACTTC. Translation: CSAAIYREIYEQYF.